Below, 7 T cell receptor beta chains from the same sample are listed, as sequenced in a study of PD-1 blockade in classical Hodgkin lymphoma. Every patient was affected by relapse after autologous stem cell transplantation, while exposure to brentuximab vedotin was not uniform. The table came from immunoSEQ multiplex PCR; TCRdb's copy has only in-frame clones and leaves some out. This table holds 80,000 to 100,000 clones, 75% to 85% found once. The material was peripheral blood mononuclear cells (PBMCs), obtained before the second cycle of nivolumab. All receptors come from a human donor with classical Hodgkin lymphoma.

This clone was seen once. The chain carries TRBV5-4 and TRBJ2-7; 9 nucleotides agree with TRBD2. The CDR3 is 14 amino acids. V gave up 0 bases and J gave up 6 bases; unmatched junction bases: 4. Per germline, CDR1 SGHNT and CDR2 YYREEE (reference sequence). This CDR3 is CASSLVGTSSEQYF. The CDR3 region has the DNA TGTGCCAGCAGCTTGGTAGGGACTAGCAGCGAGCAGTACTTC.

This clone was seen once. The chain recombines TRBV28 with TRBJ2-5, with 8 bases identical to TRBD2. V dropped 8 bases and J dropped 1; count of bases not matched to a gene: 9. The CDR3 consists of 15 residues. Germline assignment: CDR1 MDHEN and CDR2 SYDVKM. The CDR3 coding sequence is TGTGCCAGCGGCGCGGGAGGACCGAGCCAAGAGACCCAGTACTTC. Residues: CASGAGGPSQETQYF.

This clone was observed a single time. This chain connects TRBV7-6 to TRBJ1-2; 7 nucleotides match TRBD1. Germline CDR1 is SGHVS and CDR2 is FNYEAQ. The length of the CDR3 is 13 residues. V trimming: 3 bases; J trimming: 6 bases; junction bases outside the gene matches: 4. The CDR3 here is CASSFMGQNGYTF. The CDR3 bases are TGTGCCAGCAGCTTCATGGGACAGAATGGCTACACCTTC.

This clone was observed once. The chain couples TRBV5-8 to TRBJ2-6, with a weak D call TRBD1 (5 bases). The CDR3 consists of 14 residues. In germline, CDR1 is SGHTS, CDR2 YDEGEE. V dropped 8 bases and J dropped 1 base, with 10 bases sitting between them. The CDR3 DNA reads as TGTGCCAGAGACCAGGGATCTGGGGCCAACGTCCTGACTTTC. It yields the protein CARDQGSGANVLTF.

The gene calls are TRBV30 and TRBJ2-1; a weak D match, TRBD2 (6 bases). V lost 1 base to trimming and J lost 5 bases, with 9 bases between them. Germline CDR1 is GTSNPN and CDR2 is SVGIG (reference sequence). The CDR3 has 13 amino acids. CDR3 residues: CAWSGSGNNEQFF. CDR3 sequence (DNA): TGTGCCTGGAGTGGTAGCGGAAACAATGAGCAGTTCTTC.

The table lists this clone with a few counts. CDR3 region: CSVEPPLANTEAFF. CDR3 DNA sequence: TGCAGCGTTGAACCACCGTTAGCGAACACTGAAGCTTTCTTT. The rearrangement links TRBV29-1 to TRBJ1-1; D gene ambiguous. V was clipped by 2 bases and J by 1 base, with 11 bases between them. Germline V CDR1 and CDR2: SQVTM, ANQGSEA. The CDR3 extends over 14 amino acids. The full variable domain, in which reference TRBV29-1 and TRBJ1-1 provide the parts outside the CDR3, is SAVISQKPSRDICQRGTSLTIQCQVDSQVTMMFWYRQQPGQSLTLIATANQGSEATYESGFVIDKFPISRPNLTFSTLTVSNMSPEDSSIYLCSVEPPLANTEAFFGQGTRLTVV.

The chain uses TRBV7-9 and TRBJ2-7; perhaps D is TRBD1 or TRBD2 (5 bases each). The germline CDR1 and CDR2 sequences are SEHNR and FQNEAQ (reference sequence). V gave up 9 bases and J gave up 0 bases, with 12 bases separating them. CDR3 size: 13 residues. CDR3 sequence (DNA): TGTGCCAGTAGCAGGGACCTCTCCTACGAGCAGTACTTC. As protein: CASSRDLSYEQYF.